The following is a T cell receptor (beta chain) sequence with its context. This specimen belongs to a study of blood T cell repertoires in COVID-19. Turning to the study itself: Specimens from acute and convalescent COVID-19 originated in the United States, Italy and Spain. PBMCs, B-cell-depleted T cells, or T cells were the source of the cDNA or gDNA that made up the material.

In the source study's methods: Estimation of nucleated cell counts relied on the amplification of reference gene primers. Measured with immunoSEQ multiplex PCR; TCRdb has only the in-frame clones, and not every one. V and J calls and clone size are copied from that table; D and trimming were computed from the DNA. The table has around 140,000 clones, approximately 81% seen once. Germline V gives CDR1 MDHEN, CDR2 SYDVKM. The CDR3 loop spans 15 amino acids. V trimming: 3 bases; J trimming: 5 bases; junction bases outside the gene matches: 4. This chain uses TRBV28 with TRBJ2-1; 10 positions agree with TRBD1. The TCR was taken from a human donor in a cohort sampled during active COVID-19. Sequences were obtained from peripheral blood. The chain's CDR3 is CASSFRQGADNEQFF. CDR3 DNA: TGTGCCAGCAGTTTTCGACAGGGGGCTGACAATGAGCAGTTCTTC.